These 18 T cell receptor beta chains were sequenced from one sample in a study of beta chain features in type 1 diabetes. Expressed TCRB transcripts were sequenced, since all the RNA that had been isolated was reverse transcribed. Repertoires were generated with immunoSEQ multiplex PCR, while TCRdb's copy carries only in-frame clones and drops some. The sample gives under 300,000 clones, 27% of which show up once; roughly 4% is in the top ten. The sequencing sample was made of central memory CD4+ T cells from blood. The receptor set was obtained from a man aged 25-45 years in good health.

The V call is TRBV7-9, the J call TRBJ2-3, with 13 bases aligning to TRBD2. The CDR3 runs 16 residues. The ends lost 4 bases at V and 5 bases at J; junction bases unmatched: 6. Germline V gene sequence: CDR1 SEHNR, CDR2 FQNEAQ (reference sequence). For the CDR3, the DNA is TGTGCCAGCAGCTCTACACTAGCGGGGGGGCAAGATACGCAGTATTTT. This codes for CASSSTLAGGQDTQYF.

The gene calls are TRBV19 and TRBJ2-5; possibly TRBD2 for D (5 bases). Germline V gene sequence: CDR1 LNHDA, CDR2 SQIVND (reference sequence). The V and J ends lost 1 base and 2 bases respectively, with 8 bases between them. The CDR3 is 14 residues long. CDR3 coding DNA: TGTGCCAGTAGTATAGGGACTGGTCAAGAGACCCAGTACTTC. Translated, it gives CASSIGTGQETQYF. Complete variable domain (other parts from reference TRBV19 and TRBJ2-5): DGGITQSPKYLFRKEGQNVTLSCEQNLNHDAMYWYRQDPGQGLRLIYYSQIVNDFQKGDIAEGYSVSREKKESFPLTVTSAQKNPTAFYLCASSIGTGQETQYFGPGTRLLVL.

This clone was detected ten times or more. This chain connects TRBV29-1 to TRBJ2-1, with 10 bases lining up with TRBD2. The V segment lost 7 bases and the J segment 7 bases; nucleotides outside the gene matches: 10. The CDR3 sequence is 14 residues long. Per germline, CDR1 SQVTM and CDR2 ANQGSEA. The chain's CDR3 is CSGVGLARRNEQFF. CDR3 coding DNA: TGCAGCGGGGTGGGACTAGCGAGGAGAAATGAGCAGTTCTTC.

The rearrangement joins TRBV2 to TRBJ2-3; 7 bases are a match to TRBD2. Germline V gene sequence: CDR1 SNHLY, CDR2 FYNNEI. The CDR3 has 13 residues. Losses at the gene ends were 10 bases for V and 6 bases for J; bases not matched to a gene: 10. The CDR3 is CATTAGTGDTQYF. The DNA of the CDR3 is TGTGCCACGACAGCGGGGACGGGGGATACGCAGTATTTT. The whole variable domain, remainder taken from reference TRBV2 and TRBJ2-3, is EPEVTQTPSHQVTQMGQEVILRCVPISNHLYFYWYRQILGQKVEFLVSFYNNEISEKSEIFDDQFSVERPDGSNFTLKIRSTKLEDSAMYFCATTAGTGDTQYFGPGTRLTVL.

At least ten counts were recorded for this clone. The V and J genes are TRBV18 and TRBJ1-1; D gene uncertain. Trimming removed 2 bases at V and 3 bases at J, with 7 bases between. The CDR3 has 13 residues. The V gene's germline CDR1 is KGHSH and CDR2 LQKENI. CDR3 DNA sequence: TGTGCCAGCTCACCAAAGCTAGACACTGAAGCTTTCTTT. Translating gives CASSPKLDTEAFF.

This clone was detected a few times. The rearrangement joins TRBV28 to TRBJ1-5; no reliable D call. In germline, CDR1 is MDHEN, CDR2 SYDVKM. V was clipped by 5 bases and J by 10 bases, with 12 bases between them. This CDR3 comprises 12 residues. As DNA, the CDR3 is TGTGCCAGCAGTGTACCCGGTATACCCCAGCATTTT. Its translation: CASSVPGIPQHF.

This clone showed up just a few times. The chain combines TRBV7-9 with TRBJ2-3, with D hard to call. Germline lookup yields CDR1 SEHNR and CDR2 FQNEAQ (reference sequence). The ends were cut back, 5 bases at V and 0 bases at J, with 6 bases in the middle. CDR3 length: 13 residues. This CDR3 reads CASSEISTDTQYF. CDR3 coding DNA: TGTGCCAGCAGCGAAATCAGCACAGATACGCAGTATTTT.

This chain connects TRBV5-1 to TRBJ2-7; perhaps TRBD2 as D (6 bases). The CDR3 consists of 15 residues. V dropped 4 bases and J dropped 3 bases, with 17 bases sitting between them. Looked up from germline, CDR1 is SGHRS and CDR2 is YFSETQ. The CDR3: CASSTDGRPGYEQYF. The CDR3, as DNA: TGCGCCAGCAGCACTGACGGGAGACCCGGCTACGAGCAGTACTTC. The variable domain in full, completed from reference TRBV5-1 and TRBJ2-7, reads KAGVTQTPRYLIKTRGQQVTLSCSPISGHRSVSWYQQTPGQGLQFLFEYFSETQRNKGNFPGRFSGRQFSNSRSEMNVSTLELGDSALYLCASSTDGRPGYEQYFGPGTRLTVT.

This clone was seen a handful of times. The chain uses TRBV7-9 and TRBJ2-3; the D call may be TRBD1 or TRBD2 (5 bases each). The CDR3 totals 15 residues. V was pared by 5 bases and J by 7 bases, with 19 bases between. CDR1 is SEHNR, CDR2 FQNEAQ, per germline (reference sequence). CDR3 protein: CASSPSGPPPNTQYF. In DNA, the CDR3 is TGTGCCAGCAGCCCGTCGGGACCCCCACCGAATACGCAGTATTTT.

In its sample, this clone was seen a few times. The chain employs TRBV7-9 and TRBJ2-6; 7 bases map to TRBD1. Germline CDR1 SEHNR, CDR2 FQNEAQ (reference sequence). The length of the CDR3 is 16 residues. With 5 bases clipped from V and 2 bases from J, the junction kept 6 bases outside the gene matches. The CDR3 spells CASSPRGGPGANVLTF. The CDR3 nucleotides read TGTGCCAGCAGCCCCCGAGGGGGCCCTGGGGCCAACGTCCTGACTTTC.

The chain carries TRBV6-1 and TRBJ1-1; tentatively, D is TRBD1 (5 bases). The V and J ends lost 8 bases and 0 bases respectively, with 10 bases between them. The CDR3 spans 13 residues. Germline CDR1 is MNHNS and CDR2 is SASEGT. The CDR3 DNA reads as TGTGCCAGCCGTGGGGGGATGAACACTGAAGCTTTCTTT. This sequence encodes CASRGGMNTEAFF.

CDR3 coding DNA: TGTGCCTGGACGGGGAGTTACAATGAGCAGTTCTTC. Amino acid sequence: CAWTGSYNEQFF. The chain employs TRBV30 and TRBJ2-1; TRBD2 might be the D (5 bases). The CDR3 spans 12 residues. The ends were cut back, 4 bases at V and 4 bases at J, with 8 bases in the middle. Per the germline V gene, CDR1 is GTSNPN and CDR2 is SVGIG (reference sequence). Based on the CDR3 plus reference TRBV30 and TRBJ2-1, the full variable domain is SQTIHQWPATLVQPVGSPLSLECTVEGTSNPNLYWYRQAAGRGLQLLFYSVGIGQISSEVPQNLSASRPQDRQFILSSKKLLLSDSGFYLCAWTGSYNEQFFGPGTRLTVL.

This clone was detected a few times. A read error may explain this, as a much larger clone is one base away. V gene TRBV18 combines with J gene TRBJ2-5; weak D call: TRBD1 (5 bases). V lost 8 bases, J lost 4 bases, and 14 bases lay in between. Germline CDR1 KGHSH, CDR2 LQKENI. There are 13 residues in the CDR3. CDR3 loop: CASRRGRAETQYF. CDR3 nucleotide sequence: TGTGCCAGCCGCAGAGGCAGGGCAGAGACCCAGTACTTC.

This clone was observed a handful of times. V gene TRBV6-5 combines with J gene TRBJ2-4, with a weak D call TRBD2 (6 bases). Trimming cost V 4 bases and J 7 bases, with 14 bases left between them. The germline V gene encodes CDR1 MNHEY and CDR2 SVGAGI. The CDR3 extends over 14 amino acids. This CDR3 is CASSSPGESNIQYF. DNA of the CDR3: TGTGCCAGCAGTTCGCCGGGGGAGAGCAACATTCAGTACTTC.

The chain uses TRBV6-5 and TRBJ2-5; 7 positions agree with TRBD2. Germline lookup yields CDR1 MNHEY and CDR2 SVGAGI. After removal of 5 bases from V and 5 bases from J, the junction contained 5 bases not matched to a gene. The CDR3 has 13 amino acids. The CDR3 protein is CASSGSGVETQYF. The DNA of the CDR3 is TGTGCCAGCAGTGGAAGCGGGGTGGAGACCCAGTACTTC.

The chain carries TRBV30 and TRBJ1-5; no reliable D call. Per germline, CDR1 GTSNPN and CDR2 SVGIG (reference sequence). Trimming removed 5 bases at V and 3 bases at J, with 11 bases between. This CDR3 is 13 amino acids long. In nucleotides, the CDR3 is TGTGCCTGGGAGGCGAACCACAATCAGCCCCAGCATTTT. Protein: CAWEANHNQPQHF.

This clone has just a few counts. This chain joins TRBV30 and TRBJ1-2; D gene unclear. The CDR3 runs to 12 residues. Germline V lookup: CDR1 GTSNPN, CDR2 SVGIG (reference sequence). With 4 bases removed from V and 2 bases from J, the gap between germline ends came to 8 bases. CDR3 sequence (DNA): TGTGCCTGGAAGCCCGGGAACTATGGCTACACCTTC. Translating it yields CAWKPGNYGYTF.

This clone was seen a few times. This sequence joins TRBV5-4 and TRBJ2-3; D unclear. V lost 0 bases, J lost 2 bases, and 7 bases lay in between. This CDR3 spans 14 amino acids. CDR1 and CDR2 from the germline V gene are SGHNT and YYREEE (reference sequence). CDR3 DNA: TGTGCCAGCAGCTTGGGGCCAGCCACAGATACGCAGTATTTT. It specifies CASSLGPATDTQYF.